One sample yielded the 16 T cell receptor beta chains listed below, sequenced in a study of shared T cell receptors in the human thymus (dated by TCRdb to the early 2020s). Libraries came from the immunoSEQ multiplex PCR assay. The table was pulled from immuneACCESS by TCRdb, which kept in-frame rearrangements only. Such tables lose some clones; where checked, under half of the loss comes from unresolved V genes, and the rest has no known cause. This sample gives hundreds of thousands of clones in total; approximately 95% of them show up just once. The top ten clonotypes cover roughly 0.021% of the sample. The source material was thymocytes. The receptors stem from a human donor.

This chain uses TRBV28 with TRBJ1-4; 11 bases map to TRBD1. The length of the CDR3 is 14 residues. Germline loops: CDR1 MDHEN, CDR2 SYDVKM. The J segment lost 8 bases and the V segment lost 6 bases, leaving 5 bases of the junction unmatched. CDR3 DNA: TGTGCCAGCAGGGGACAGGGGGAGAGGGAAAAACTGTTTTTT. Protein: CASRGQGEREKLFF.

The chain uses TRBV27 and TRBJ1-2, with a tentative D call TRBD1 (6 bases). The CDR3 is 12 residues long. Per germline, CDR1 MNHEY and CDR2 SMNVEV (reference sequence). V lost 5 bases and J lost 6, with 10 bases in between. The CDR3: CASSTTGNGYTF. CDR3 nucleotides: TGTGCCAGCAGTACAACAGGGAATGGCTACACCTTC.

CDR3 residues: CASSSKGQPQHF. CDR3 DNA sequence: TGTGCCAGCAGTTCCAAAGGACAGCCCCAGCATTTT. V usage is TRBV28 and J usage is TRBJ1-5; D not certain. Germline CDR1 and CDR2: MDHEN and SYDVKM. Trimming took 4 bases from V and 7 from J, leaving 8 bases between them. This CDR3 region has 12 residues.

This chain joins TRBV27 and TRBJ2-1, with 8 bases fitting TRBD2. The CDR3 length is 16 residues. V lost 7 bases and J lost 6; bases outside the gene matches: 14. From germline, CDR1 is MNHEY and CDR2 SMNVEV (reference sequence). The CDR3 region has the DNA TGTGCCAGCACCGGACGTCCCGTAGCGGGAAGCAATGAGCAGTTCTTC. This codes for CASTGRPVAGSNEQFF.

The genes are TRBV28 and TRBJ2-4; 7 bases are shared with TRBD2. The trim removed 5 bases at V and 9 bases at J, leaving 13 bases unmatched. This CDR3 has 15 residues. Germline-derived CDR1 and CDR2 are MDHEN and SYDVKM. CDR3 sequence: CASSVRTRRNVIQYF. The CDR3 DNA sequence: TGTGCCAGCAGTGTCAGGACTAGAAGGAACGTCATTCAGTACTTC.

This rearrangement joins TRBV28 to TRBJ2-3; weak D call: TRBD2 (6 bases). Germline V lookup: CDR1 MDHEN, CDR2 SYDVKM. With 3 bases removed from V and 4 bases from J, the gap between germline ends came to 14 bases. The CDR3 contains 15 residues. The CDR3 DNA follows: TGTGCCAGCAGTTTTCTTAGCGGAGTCCCAGATACGCAGTATTTT. Amino acids: CASSFLSGVPDTQYF. The complete variable domain, with remaining parts taken from reference TRBV28 and TRBJ2-3, reads DVKVTQSSRYLVKRTGEKVFLECVQDMDHENMFWYRQDPGLGLRLIYFSYDVKMKEKGDIPEGYSVSREKKERFSLILESASTNQTSMYLCASSFLSGVPDTQYFGPGTRLTVL.

The chain combines TRBV10-1 with TRBJ1-5; D is ambiguous. Trimming removed 3 bases from V and 6 bases from J, with 9 bases in between. This CDR3 region has 13 residues. The germline V gene has CDR1 WNHNN and CDR2 SYGVQD (reference sequence). The CDR3 DNA reads TGCGCCAGCAGTGATGAGGTAGGTCAGCCCCAGCATTTT. Encoded protein: CASSDEVGQPQHF.

For the CDR3, the DNA is TGTGCCAGCAGTTTAGCCGGGACTAGCGGGAGCGGGGAGACCCAGTACTTC. Residues: CASSLAGTSGSGETQYF. The chain combines TRBV28 with TRBJ2-5, with 14 positions matching TRBD2. V gave up 2 bases and J gave up 5 bases; unmatched junction bases: 7. The CDR3 contains 17 residues. Germline V lookup: CDR1 MDHEN, CDR2 SYDVKM.

The chain combines TRBV6-1 with TRBJ1-5; no definite D call. The CDR3 runs 13 residues. Trimming took 6 bases from V and 1 from J, leaving 7 bases between them. CDR1 and CDR2 from the germline V gene are MNHNS and SASEGT. CDR3 protein: CASRAGSNQPQHF. The CDR3 DNA reads TGTGCCAGCAGGGCGGGGAGCAATCAGCCCCAGCATTTT.

The rearrangement joins TRBV28 to TRBJ2-7; D assignment may be TRBD1 or TRBD2 (5 bases each). Per the germline V gene, CDR1 is MDHEN and CDR2 is SYDVKM. Trimming pared 7 bases from V and 6 bases from J, leaving 34 bases between. This CDR3 region has 19 residues. CDR3 amino acids: CASTGPLASGTPKPGEQYF. CDR3 in DNA: TGTGCCAGCACAGGGCCCTTAGCGTCAGGGACGCCCAAACCTGGCGAGCAGTACTTC.

The V call is TRBV7-2, the J call TRBJ2-7, with a possible D match to TRBD1 (6 bases). Trimming removed 5 bases at V and 0 bases at J, with 20 bases between. The germline V gene has CDR1 SGHTA and CDR2 FQGNSA. This CDR3 is 17 amino acids long. CDR3 nucleotide sequence: TGTGCCAGCAGCGCACCGGGACACTCTACAACCTCCTACGAGCAGTACTTC. Amino acids: CASSAPGHSTTSYEQYF.

This clone was recorded a few times. This chain connects TRBV28 to TRBJ1-1; tentatively, D is TRBD1 (6 bases). Trimming removed 6 bases at V and 5 bases at J, with 13 bases between. The CDR3 sequence is 13 residues long. The germline V gene has CDR1 MDHEN and CDR2 SYDVKM. The CDR3 region has the DNA TGTGCCAGCAGGGACAGAGTGGGGACTGAAGCTTTCTTT. Its protein is CASRDRVGTEAFF.

The chain has TRBV7-8 and TRBJ2-2; D unresolved. The CDR3 sequence is 16 residues long. Germline CDR1 SGHVS, CDR2 FQNEAQ. V dropped 2 bases and J dropped 3 bases, with 13 bases sitting between them. The CDR3 nucleotides read TGTGCCAGCAGCTTAACCGGGCCGGAATACACCGGGGAGCTGTTTTTT. Protein product: CASSLTGPEYTGELFF.

The count of this clone is one. The J gene is TRBJ2-7, the V gene TRBV27; 10 bases fit TRBD2. Germline values: CDR1 MNHEY, CDR2 SMNVEV (reference sequence). The V and J ends lost 2 bases and 1 base, in that order; junction bases with no gene match: 2. The CDR3 covers 15 residues. CDR3 in amino acids: CASSLLAGASYEQYF. The CDR3 DNA reads as TGTGCCAGCAGTTTACTAGCGGGAGCGTCCTACGAGCAGTACTTC.

The gene calls are TRBV19 and TRBJ1-2; D might be TRBD1 (5 bases). Deletions cut 8 bases from V and 5 bases from J, with 24 bases between. The CDR3 covers 16 residues. The V gene's germline CDR1 is LNHDA and CDR2 SQIVND (reference sequence). The CDR3 sequence: CASGLKYRDPLYGYTF. The CDR3 bases are TGTGCCAGTGGGTTAAAGTATCGGGACCCACTGTATGGCTACACCTTC.

The rearrangement joins TRBV11-2 to TRBJ2-3, with D perhaps TRBD2 (5 bases). CDR3 length: 17 residues. Deletions cut 1 base from V and 8 bases from J, with 22 bases between. Germline V CDR1 and CDR2: SGHAT, FQNNGV. CDR3 bases: TGTGCCAGCAGCTTAGCGGTGGCTAGCTCCCAGTGTTGTACGCAGTATTTT. As protein: CASSLAVASSQCCTQYF.